The clone carrying this T cell receptor beta chain has only a few counts. Its specificity is not known. As previously described, bulk TCR libraries were made using listed TCR primers. In TCRdb, the PCR reads were re-called with MiXCR into one record per CDR3 protein. The repertoire holds 85,000 to 90,000 distinct CDR3 sequences, with 20% to 30% as singletons. Naive CD8 sequencing libraries were generated from about 21,000 to 970,000 sorted cells, with 10%, 30% or 50% RNA as input. The data stem from a study of molecular identifiers for immune sequencing clone quantification. General study results and limits: Same-barcode identical TCR molecules could make highly expanded clones look smaller than they are. Clonotypes topping 20 RNA copies carried over 97% of effector molecules but under 1% of naive ones.

The germline V gene encodes CDR1 SGHTA and CDR2 FQGNSA. The CDR3 contains 13 residues. The V end lost 3 bases, the J end lost 5 bases, and 10 bases lay between the germline ends. The specimen sequenced was naive CD8+ T cells from blood, with Jurkat cell RNA spiked in. Indicated subset: FACS-sorted CD8+CD4-CCR7+CD45RA+ naive T cells. The sequence derives from a human donor in good health. Some libraries in this study had Jurkat cell RNA spiked in. The V gene is TRBV7-2, the J gene TRBJ2-5; unclear D gene. The CDR3 nucleotides are TGTGCCAGCAGCTTCCGTGTGGGTGAGACCCAGTACTTC. This sequence encodes CASSFRVGETQYF.